This T cell receptor (beta chain) was recovered during a study of T cell responses to AZD1222 COVID-19 vaccine. Method: immunoSEQ multiplex PCR; TCRdb's copy keeps in-frame clones and lacks some. The table shows 150,000 or so clones, with around 93% occurring only once. CDR1 is MGHRA and CDR2 is YSYEKL in the germline V gene. This CDR3 region has 14 residues. V dropped 10 bases and J dropped 3 bases, with 18 bases sitting between them. The clonotype originates from an adult in good health. The material was peripheral blood, obtained on day 0 of AZD1222 vaccination. The V and J genes are TRBV4-1 and TRBJ1-1; D perhaps matches TRBD1 (6 bases). The CDR3 nucleotides read TGCGCCACCTCCGGGGGCTGGGGGGACACTGAAGCTTTCTTT. Residues: CATSGGWGDTEAFF.